This TCR beta chain came from a study of pediatric ulcerative colitis (dated by TCRdb to about 2019). Study-level background: From roughly 9 newly diagnosed, treatment-naive pediatric ulcerative colitis patients and a few non-IBD control children, paired blood and rectal samples were collected. Results the study describes overall, beyond this receptor: The healthy control group was small, with only four individuals. Because repertoires came from total lymphocyte DNA, patterns in rare subsets such as regulatory T cells may not be reflected. A couple of rectal CDR3 clonotypes were found in every ulcerative colitis patient but in no control. Clonal overlap between a subject's own blood and rectum was significantly greater in ulcerative colitis patients than in controls, which suggests more T cell trafficking to inflamed tissue. Rectal pinch biopsies may have included blood-derived T cells, especially in patients with overt colitis. Controls, mild-moderate and acute severe colitis patients were separated by rectal repertoire features, and reduced rectal diversity due to clonal expansions was observed in acute severe colitis. For technical reasons, the blood samples of a couple of patients yielded substantially fewer templates, so those samples were excluded from the blood-rectal overlap analysis.

For this clone: Its antigen is not yet known. The input lacks base qualities; no much larger clone sits a single base away.

Using the immunoSEQ TRB Survey service, rearranged CDR3 beta regions were amplified from genomic DNA with multiplex V and J primers. To keep sequencing depth the same across samples, survey-level depth of up to 500,000 reads per sample was applied. Libraries were purified and pooled, and sequencing was performed on Illumina technology. The authors' pipeline ran thus. Productive clonality, sample overlap, pairwise scatters, CDR3 beta length, V/D/J gene usage and productiveness were all assessed with the immunoSEQ online tools. Calculated diversity was defined as the number of unique rearrangements divided by total templates times 100, and Shannon and Simpson indices were additionally computed. Principal component analysis was performed on Z-score normalized data with the R prcomp function and the ggbiplot package. Blood-rectal clonal overlap within each subject was quantified with Morisita's index. The immuneACCESS repertoire file appears here via TCRdb, limited to in-frame rearrangements. These files lack a portion of the clones; in checked studies, under half of the deficit traces to unresolved V genes, and the cause of the others is not known. The V and J calls and clone size are taken from that table; D and trimming were inferred from the DNA. Here the sample has 10,000 to 13,000 clones; about four fifths occur a single time. The ten biggest clones cover approximately 4% of the sample.

One to two pinch biopsies were taken from the rectum for research during colonoscopy. The control children had a colonoscopy because IBD was suspected, but their endoscopy was normal both macroscopically and histologically, and none were diagnosed with IBD within the following year. Before DNA was isolated, the rectal biopsies underwent proteinase K digestion. The Wizard kit (Promega) was used to extract genomic DNA from blood and intestinal samples. The sequence derives from a girl aged 10-17 years who was a control in a study of pediatric ulcerative colitis. The sequenced sample was gut tissue.

CDR3 protein: CAWRPYGGLAGGEQYF. Read as DNA, the sequence is TGTGCCTGGAGGCCTTACGGGGGACTAGCGGGAGGCGAGCAGTACTTC. The rearrangement joined TRBV30 to TRBJ2-7; a stretch of 15 junction bases matches TRBD2. V ends up 3 bases short and J 6 bases short, with an unmatched junction base count of 9. Its CDR3 holds 16 amino acids, cysteine through phenylalanine. The only DNA kept is the CDR3, 48 bases in frame from the first base. Taken from the germline V gene (reference sequence), the CDR1 and CDR2 loops are GTSNPN and SVGIG.